This is a list of T cell receptor beta chains from one sample in a study of cytomegalovirus exposure and HLA in healthy donors. Libraries were prepared by immunoSEQ multiplex PCR; TCRdb keeps only in-frame clonotypes and omits some of them. This table holds approximately 150,000 clones, 70% to 90% found once. Sequencing was done on a sample of PBMCs. The receptors stem from a woman aged 35 to 49 in good health and CMV-seropositive. The CDR3 runs from the conserved cysteine through the conserved F or W. Fields, in order: D gene, J gene, V gene, clone size, CDR3 length, CDR3 protein, CDR3 DNA. D genes are given only for firm matches. Clone size is not always given. Where it is, it says once, few, many or a class for expanded clones.

D gene: TRBD2; J gene: TRBJ2-5; V gene: TRBV4-2; clone size: NA; CDR3 length: 16; CDR3 protein: CASSPQSGLTQETQYF; CDR3 DNA: TGTGCCAGCAGCCCCCAGTCGGGACTAACCCAAGAGACCCAGTACTTC
D gene: NA; J gene: TRBJ1-6; V gene: TRBV7-2; clone size: NA; CDR3 length: 15; CDR3 protein: CASSLARKTNSPLHF; CDR3 DNA: TGTGCCAGCAGCTTAGCGCGGAAAACTAATTCACCCCTCCACTTT
D gene: TRBD2; J gene: TRBJ2-7; V gene: TRBV7-9; clone size: NA; CDR3 length: 15; CDR3 protein: CASSSGVSGVYEQYF; CDR3 DNA: TGTGCCAGCAGCTCCGGAGTTAGCGGGGTCTACGAGCAGTACTTC
D gene: TRBD2; J gene: TRBJ2-1; V gene: TRBV2; clone size: once; CDR3 length: 14; CDR3 protein: CASTPSGGYNEQFF; CDR3 DNA: TGTGCCAGCACTCCTAGCGGGGGCTACAATGAGCAGTTCTTC
D gene: NA; J gene: TRBJ1-6; V gene: TRBV11-2; clone size: NA; CDR3 length: 14; CDR3 protein: CASSFETDNSPLHF; CDR3 DNA: TGTGCCAGCAGCTTTGAAACAGATAATTCACCCCTCCACTTT
D gene: NA; J gene: TRBJ2-7; V gene: TRBV6-6; clone size: NA; CDR3 length: 13; CDR3 protein: CASSYSFNNEQYF; CDR3 DNA: TGTGCCAGCAGTTACTCGTTTAATAACGAGCAGTACTTC
D gene: NA; J gene: TRBJ2-6; V gene: TRBV11-3; clone size: NA; CDR3 length: 16; CDR3 protein: CASSPDSPRRANVLTF; CDR3 DNA: TGTGCCAGCAGCCCGGACTCCCCCCGGAGGGCCAACGTCCTGACTTTC
D gene: TRBD2; J gene: TRBJ2-5; V gene: TRBV5-1; clone size: NA; CDR3 length: 15; CDR3 protein: CASSLDGTIQETQYF; CDR3 DNA: TGCGCCAGCAGCTTGGACGGGACTATTCAAGAGACCCAGTACTTC
D gene: TRBD2; J gene: TRBJ2-5; V gene: TRBV6-6; clone size: NA; CDR3 length: 15; CDR3 protein: CASRIAGGPGETQYF; CDR3 DNA: TGTGCCAGCAGGATCGCGGGGGGGCCCGGGGAGACCCAGTACTTC
D gene: NA; J gene: TRBJ2-7; V gene: TRBV27; clone size: once; CDR3 length: 14; CDR3 protein: CASSLSTTNYEQYF; CDR3 DNA: TGTGCCAGCAGTTTATCGACAACAAACTACGAGCAGTACTTC
D gene: NA; J gene: TRBJ2-7; V gene: TRBV11-2; clone size: NA; CDR3 length: 15; CDR3 protein: CASSLVKGLNHEQYF; CDR3 DNA: TGTGCCAGCAGCTTAGTAAAGGGGCTTAACCACGAGCAGTACTTC
D gene: NA; J gene: TRBJ2-1; V gene: TRBV7-9; clone size: NA; CDR3 length: 12; CDR3 protein: CSSSSGNNEQFF; CDR3 DNA: TGTTCCAGCAGCTCCGGGAATAATGAGCAGTTCTTC
D gene: NA; J gene: TRBJ1-3; V gene: TRBV5-6; clone size: few; CDR3 length: 14; CDR3 protein: CASSFSVQVNTIYF; CDR3 DNA: TGTGCCAGCAGCTTCTCGGTACAGGTGAACACCATATATTTT
D gene: NA; J gene: TRBJ2-3; V gene: TRBV7-9; clone size: NA; CDR3 length: 15; CDR3 protein: CASSLWVGLTDTQYF; CDR3 DNA: TGTGCCAGCAGCTTATGGGTGGGGCTCACAGATACGCAGTATTTT
D gene: TRBD1; J gene: TRBJ1-1; V gene: TRBV30; clone size: few; CDR3 length: 11; CDR3 protein: CALYRGLRAFF; CDR3 DNA: TGTGCCTTGTACAGGGGGTTGAGGGCTTTCTTT
D gene: NA; J gene: TRBJ2-3; V gene: TRBV10-3; clone size: NA; CDR3 length: 14; CDR3 protein: CAISDPAATDTQYF; CDR3 DNA: TGTGCCATCAGTGATCCAGCGGCCACAGATACGCAGTATTTT
D gene: TRBD1; J gene: TRBJ1-1; V gene: TRBV7-2; clone size: once; CDR3 length: 14; CDR3 protein: CASSWGQGSTEAFF; CDR3 DNA: TGTGCCAGCAGCTGGGGACAGGGAAGCACTGAAGCTTTCTTT
D gene: NA; J gene: TRBJ1-4; V gene: TRBV9; clone size: few; CDR3 length: 14; CDR3 protein: CASSSGGANEKLFF; CDR3 DNA: TGTGCCAGCAGTTCTGGCGGGGCAAATGAAAAACTGTTTTTT
D gene: NA; J gene: TRBJ2-2; V gene: TRBV4-1; clone size: many; CDR3 length: 12; CDR3 protein: CASSYRTGELFF; CDR3 DNA: TGCGCCAGCAGTTACAGGACCGGGGAGCTGTTTTTT
D gene: NA; J gene: TRBJ2-3; V gene: TRBV2; clone size: NA; CDR3 length: 15; CDR3 protein: CASTEQRLGRDTQYF; CDR3 DNA: TGTGCCAGCACTGAACAACGGCTGGGCAGGGATACGCAGTATTTT
D gene: TRBD1; J gene: TRBJ2-3; V gene: TRBV9; clone size: NA; CDR3 length: 18; CDR3 protein: CASSKAGTGALSTDTQYF; CDR3 DNA: TGTGCCAGCAGCAAAGCTGGGACAGGGGCACTGAGCACAGATACGCAGTATTTT
D gene: NA; J gene: TRBJ2-5; V gene: TRBV5-1; clone size: NA; CDR3 length: 14; CDR3 protein: CASSLSGVQETQYF; CDR3 DNA: TGCGCCAGCAGCTTGTCGGGGGTCCAAGAGACCCAGTACTTC
D gene: TRBD1; J gene: TRBJ2-6; V gene: TRBV7-9; clone size: few; CDR3 length: 16; CDR3 protein: CASSLTGGSGANVLTF; CDR3 DNA: TGTGCCAGCAGCCTTACAGGGGGATCTGGGGCCAACGTCCTGACTTTC
D gene: TRBD1; J gene: TRBJ2-7; V gene: TRBV6-5; clone size: NA; CDR3 length: 15; CDR3 protein: CASSSSGTGMYEQYF; CDR3 DNA: TGTGCCAGCAGTTCGTCCGGGACAGGGATGTACGAGCAGTACTTC
D gene: TRBD2; J gene: TRBJ2-1; V gene: TRBV11-3; clone size: once; CDR3 length: 15; CDR3 protein: CASSSRTSGSYEQFF; CDR3 DNA: TGTGCCAGCAGCTCCAGGACTAGCGGGAGTTATGAGCAGTTCTTC
D gene: TRBD1; J gene: TRBJ1-1; V gene: TRBV11-1; clone size: NA; CDR3 length: 15; CDR3 protein: CASSAWGQHHTEAFF; CDR3 DNA: TGTGCCAGCAGCGCATGGGGACAGCATCACACTGAAGCTTTCTTT
D gene: TRBD1; J gene: TRBJ1-5; V gene: TRBV6-1; clone size: few; CDR3 length: 14; CDR3 protein: CASILDRVIQPQHF; CDR3 DNA: TGTGCCAGCATCCTGGACAGGGTTATCCAGCCCCAGCATTTT
D gene: NA; J gene: TRBJ2-3; V gene: TRBV11-2; clone size: once; CDR3 length: 17; CDR3 protein: CASSDGDSGDITDTQYF; CDR3 DNA: TGTGCCAGCAGCGACGGGGACTCGGGAGATATCACAGATACGCAGTATTTT
D gene: TRBD2; J gene: TRBJ2-1; V gene: TRBV28; clone size: once; CDR3 length: 18; CDR3 protein: CASSPGWSSGRPYNEQFF; CDR3 DNA: TGTGCCAGCAGTCCAGGTTGGTCGAGCGGGAGGCCCTACAATGAGCAGTTCTTC
D gene: TRBD1; J gene: TRBJ1-1; V gene: TRBV14; clone size: NA; CDR3 length: 15; CDR3 protein: CASSPHQGGLSEAFF; CDR3 DNA: TGTGCCAGCAGCCCCCACCAAGGGGGCCTATCTGAAGCTTTCTTT
D gene: TRBD2; J gene: TRBJ2-7; V gene: TRBV7-2; clone size: NA; CDR3 length: 14; CDR3 protein: CASSLQLADYEQYF; CDR3 DNA: TGTGCCAGCAGCTTACAACTAGCGGACTACGAGCAGTACTTC
D gene: TRBD1; J gene: TRBJ2-5; V gene: TRBV9; clone size: NA; CDR3 length: 15; CDR3 protein: CASSELHGTAETQYF; CDR3 DNA: TGTGCCAGCAGCGAATTACACGGGACAGCGGAGACCCAGTACTTC
D gene: NA; J gene: TRBJ1-5; V gene: TRBV19; clone size: NA; CDR3 length: 12; CDR3 protein: CASSLRGQPQHF; CDR3 DNA: TGTGCCAGTAGTCTCAGGGGTCAGCCCCAGCATTTT
D gene: NA; J gene: TRBJ2-3; V gene: TRBV6-4; clone size: few; CDR3 length: 16; CDR3 protein: CASSDSQGGEPDTQYF; CDR3 DNA: TGTGCCAGCAGTGACTCGCAAGGAGGGGAGCCAGATACGCAGTATTTT
D gene: NA; J gene: TRBJ2-5; V gene: TRBV7-9; clone size: NA; CDR3 length: 16; CDR3 protein: CASSFRDNSREETQYF; CDR3 DNA: TGTGCCAGCAGCTTTCGGGACAACTCAAGGGAAGAGACCCAGTACTTC
D gene: TRBD1; J gene: TRBJ1-6; V gene: TRBV27; clone size: NA; CDR3 length: 16; CDR3 protein: CASTMGQLLGGSPLHF; CDR3 DNA: TGTGCCAGCACCATGGGACAGCTCCTAGGCGGTTCACCCCTCCACTTT
D gene: TRBD2; J gene: TRBJ2-5; V gene: TRBV7-6; clone size: once; CDR3 length: 14; CDR3 protein: CASSWGGPQETQYF; CDR3 DNA: TGTGCCAGCAGCTGGGGGGGACCCCAAGAGACCCAGTACTTC